This TCR beta chain was captured in a study of tissue T cells after allogeneic stem cell transplantation. Across the study: Several unmodified and three CD34-selected T-cell-depleted grafts went to graft-versus-host disease patients.

Losses at the gene ends were 9 bases for V and 1 base for J; bases not matched to a gene: 2. The CDR3 loop spans 14 amino acids. The germline V gene encodes CDR1 KGHDR and CDR2 SFDVKD. Assay used: immunoSEQ multiplex PCR; TCRdb lists only in-frame clones, some missing. The sample has around 6,800 clones; approximately 80% are singletons. The chain employs TRBV24-1 and TRBJ2-3; 11 nucleotides line up with TRBD2. The specimen comprised skin, sampled at autopsy. This clonotype was sampled from a male patient aged 60 or over with steroid-refractory graft-versus-host disease after an allogeneic stem cell transplant. Some T cells may have originated in the graft donor. CDR3 sequence (DNA): TGTGCCACCTCGACTAGCGGGGGCACAGATACGCAGTATTTT. Protein product: CATSTSGGTDTQYF.